This is a list of T cell receptor beta chains from one sample in a study of OX40 agonist ivuxolimab in advanced cancers. Using immunoSEQ multiplex PCR, the repertoire was profiled, and TCRdb retains in-frame clones only, with some absent. Of 25,000 to 35,000 clones in the sample, almost 85% were seen once. The source material was CD4+ or CD8+ T cells sorted from blood, sampled in a trial of the OX40 agonist ivuxolimab. The receptor set was obtained from an adult with an advanced solid tumor such as melanoma, head and neck, liver or kidney cancer. Both conserved end residues are part of each CDR3.

TRBV5-1,CASSFRTPDEKLFF
TRBV28,CASTSSTRTISGTDTQYF
TRBV19,CASKSPESPNQPQHF
TRBV28,CASRKGQGAYEQYF
TRBV11-2,CASSLVLAGSPLHF
TRBV13,CASSVTSNGEQFF
TRBV28,CASRSVSGFADYGYTF
TRBV9,CASSPRRDPDHEQYF
TRBV7-9,CASSLGSTSGGDNEQFF
TRBV2,CASLGNEQYF
TRBV6-5,CASSYTGVSTGELFF
TRBV4-1,CASSQWASQPQHF
TRBV5-1,CASSAEQGARNTIYF
TRBV29-1,CSALGSGAGADTQYF
TRBV7-6,CASSLEGGASSYEQYF
TRBV7-6,CASSLAGYTEQFF
TRBV27,CASSFLMNTEAFF
TRBV27,CASSGVRDYEQYF
TRBV28,CASRSGQQETQYF
TRBV7-2,CASSLPKMDLHTGELFF
TRBV25-1,CASSDPLNRQGALTF
TRBV29-1,CSVVGGLETEAFF
TRBV29-1,CSVEDPGTGGVYNEQFF
TRBV5-1,CASSFGTGLGTEQFF
TRBV23-1,CASSQALGYTF
TRBV7-9,CASSLTGQGLYF
TRBV28,CASSFKMEVPRIEQYF
TRBV6-5,CASSRREGYNEQFF
TRBV5-1,CASSSAGGLYEQYF
TRBV6-1,CASSEQRGSTDTQYF
TRBV27,CASSEGTAYTF
TRBV6-6,CASSYSTLTEDTQYF
TRBV21-1,CASPHEQYF
TRBV27,CATGGYGDEQYF
TRBV5-5,CASSLGQKNYGYTF
TRBV27,CASSQRGTEAFF
TRBV28,CASSLWGGGDQPQHF
TRBV28,CASSAFREKDEKLFF
TRBV7-6,CASSLKGTGGLSTDTQYF
TRBV2,CASSGVEQYF
TRBV27,CASSFLSQGTQNEKLFF